The present TCR beta chain was sequenced within a study of CD8+ T cells in alopecia areata. About the study: Each day, treated patients took oral tofacitinib twice, at 5 to 10 mg per dose. A 6-month period off drug followed tofacitinib, which lasted 6 to 18 months.

RNA was extracted and reverse transcribed into cDNA as the sequencing template. This table comes from immunoSEQ multiplex PCR, and its TCRdb copy is limited to in-frame clones, with some not included. There are around 270,000 clones in the sample; over 45% occur only once, and around 1.7% lies in the top ten. Per the germline V gene, CDR1 is SGHDN and CDR2 is FVKESK. Trimming stripped 5 bases from V and 2 bases from J, with 10 bases between. This CDR3 region has 14 residues. The treatment denotes: oral pan-JAK inhibitor, 5-10 mg twice daily. Peripheral blood samples and lesional scalp punch biopsies were obtained from alopecia areata patients. Study findings and constraints: Tofacitinib significantly decreased scalp clonality and expanded CD8+ clones among top 100.

Turning to this clone: Its antigen is as yet unknown.

The source of this sequence is a human donor with alopecia areata. This specimen consisted of CD4+ T cells sorted from blood, obtained at week 24, from a patient treated with tofacitinib. The V gene is TRBV14, the J gene TRBJ1-5; a weak D match, TRBD1 (5 bases). CDR3 sequence: CASSKGSGNQPQHF. In nucleotides, the CDR3 is TGTGCCAGCAGCAAGGGGAGTGGCAATCAGCCCCAGCATTTT.